This is a list of T cell receptor beta chains from one sample in a study of PD-1 blockade in mismatch repair-deficient tumors. Clones were sequenced by immunoSEQ multiplex PCR, and TCRdb holds only the in-frame ones, with some missing. The sample holds over 100,000 clones, more than 60% seen once. The sequences come from peripheral blood, collected approximately 14 months after starting pembrolizumab. Source of these receptors: an adult with mismatch repair-deficient cancer. The CDR3 runs from the conserved cysteine through the conserved F or W. The D gene is left open where the match is weak. Size is omitted from some rows. Given values are once, few, many or a class for expanded clones.

cdr3_aa | cdr3_nt | j_call | v_call | d_call | clone_size
CASSLGGTDTQYF | TGCGCCAGCAGCTTGGGGGGGACAGATACGCAGTATTTT | TRBJ2-3 | TRBV5-1 | . | .
CASSSGSSYEQYF | TGCGCCAGCAGCTCCGGATCTTCCTACGAGCAGTACTTC | TRBJ2-7 | TRBV5-1 | . | .
CASSPAGGSTDTQYF | TGTGCCAGCAGCCCGGCCGGGGGGAGCACAGATACGCAGTATTTT | TRBJ2-3 | TRBV7-2 | TRBD2 | .
CASSRWEGQASYEQYF | TGCGCCAGCAGCCGCTGGGAAGGACAGGCCTCCTACGAGCAGTACTTC | TRBJ2-7 | TRBV4-1 | TRBD1 | .
CASSQEAASGILPYEQYF | TGTGCCAGCAGCCAAGAAGCGGCCTCAGGGATTCTCCCCTACGAGCAGTACTTC | TRBJ2-7 | TRBV14 | . | .
CASSPPVGPYEQYF | TGTGCCAGCTCACCCCCTGTTGGTCCCTACGAGCAGTACTTC | TRBJ2-7 | TRBV18 | . | .
CASLTGLAGWDTGELFF | TGTGCCAGCCTCACCGGGCTGGCTGGCTGGGACACCGGGGAGCTGTTTTTT | TRBJ2-2 | TRBV25-1 | . | .
CATSRDLVNYGYTF | TGTGCCACCAGCAGAGATCTCGTCAACTATGGCTACACCTTC | TRBJ1-2 | TRBV15 | . | few
CASSSQGASDTQYF | TGTGCCAGCAGCTCACAGGGGGCGTCGGATACGCAGTATTTT | TRBJ2-3 | TRBV7-3 | TRBD1 | .
CASSVYASGYNEQFF | TGTGCCAGCAGCGTATACGCTAGCGGATACAATGAGCAGTTCTTC | TRBJ2-1 | TRBV9 | TRBD2 | once
CASSINSDYEQYF | TGTGCCAGTAGTATAAACAGCGACTACGAGCAGTACTTC | TRBJ2-7 | TRBV19 | . | .
CAISESSVLGPGTGELFF | TGTGCCATCAGTGAGTCGAGTGTGTTGGGTCCGGGCACCGGGGAGCTGTTTTTT | TRBJ2-2 | TRBV10-3 | . | .
CASSQLMAGGSYEQYF | TGCGCCAGCAGCCAACTTATGGCAGGGGGTTCCTACGAGCAGTACTTC | TRBJ2-7 | TRBV4-1 | TRBD1 | .
CASSLAGSSGNTIYF | TGTGCCAGCAGCTTGGCTGGAAGCTCTGGAAACACCATATATTTT | TRBJ1-3 | TRBV5-6 | . | .
CASSDFPVTYEQYF | TGTGCCAGCAGTGATTTCCCAGTTACCTACGAGCAGTACTTC | TRBJ2-7 | TRBV6-1 | . | .
CASSEAVGSYEQYF | TGTGCCAGCAGTGAAGCGGTGGGCTCCTACGAGCAGTACTTC | TRBJ2-7 | TRBV2 | . | few
CASSVVEAYNEQFF | TGTGCCAGCAGCGTAGTTGAGGCGTACAATGAGCAGTTCTTC | TRBJ2-1 | TRBV9 | . | .
CASSPLVDDEQFF | TGCGCCAGCAGCCCCTTGGTGGACGATGAGCAGTTCTTC | TRBJ2-1 | TRBV5-1 | . | .
CASSLEGGGPDEQFF | TGCGCCAGCAGCTTGGAAGGGGGAGGGCCCGATGAGCAGTTCTTC | TRBJ2-1 | TRBV5-1 | . | .
CASSLGRRNNEQFF | TGTGCCAGCAGCTTAGGGCGGAGAAACAATGAGCAGTTCTTC | TRBJ2-1 | TRBV7-6 | . | .
CASSQDGEVYEQFF | TGTGCCAGCAGCCAGGACGGGGAGGTATATGAGCAGTTCTTC | TRBJ2-1 | TRBV4-2 | . | .
CASSEVERAGGDYTF | TGTGCCAGCAGTGAAGTCGAGCGGGCAGGAGGAGACTACACCTTC | TRBJ1-2 | TRBV6-1 | . | .
CASGWVNTEAFF | TGTGCCAGCGGATGGGTGAACACTGAAGCTTTCTTT | TRBJ1-1 | TRBV19 | . | few
CSVRQALNTEAFF | TGCAGCGTACGACAGGCCCTGAACACTGAAGCTTTCTTT | TRBJ1-1 | TRBV29-1 | . | .
CASSPRDRPTYEQYF | TGTGCCAGCTCGCCGAGGGACAGGCCTACCTACGAGCAGTACTTC | TRBJ2-7 | TRBV6-5 | TRBD1 | few
CASSPTGGTYNEQFF | TGTGCCAGCTCACCCACAGGGGGGACCTACAATGAGCAGTTCTTC | TRBJ2-1 | TRBV18 | TRBD1 | .
CASRGTSGNTGELFF | TGTGCCAGCAGAGGGACTAGCGGGAACACCGGGGAGCTGTTTTTT | TRBJ2-2 | TRBV2 | TRBD2 | .
CASRLEGGYTF | TGCGCCAGCAGGTTAGAGGGTGGCTACACCTTC | TRBJ1-2 | TRBV5-1 | . | medium-sized
CASSLYGLAGGSSYEQYF | TGTGCCAGCAGCTTGTATGGACTAGCGGGAGGGTCCTCCTACGAGCAGTACTTC | TRBJ2-7 | TRBV5-4 | TRBD2 | few
CASSFPRRISTDTQYF | TGTGCCAGCAGTTTTCCTCGGCGGATTAGCACAGATACGCAGTATTTT | TRBJ2-3 | TRBV27 | . | .
CASSTSTGELGANVLTF | TGTGCCAGTAGTACCTCGACAGGGGAGCTGGGGGCCAACGTCCTGACTTTC | TRBJ2-6 | TRBV19 | TRBD1 | .
CSTSGGRSTVEQFF | TGCAGCACCTCCGGGGGGAGATCAACTGTTGAGCAGTTCTTC | TRBJ2-1 | TRBV29-1 | TRBD2 | .
CASSYGGSGANVLTF | TGTGCCAGCAGTTACGGGGGCTCTGGGGCCAACGTCCTGACTTTC | TRBJ2-6 | TRBV6-6 | . | .
CAAGVRGADTQYF | TGTGCCGCGGGAGTCCGAGGGGCAGATACGCAGTATTTT | TRBJ2-3 | TRBV6-5 | TRBD2 | .
CASSGQERETQYF | TGTGCCAGCAGTGGTCAGGAGCGGGAGACCCAGTACTTC | TRBJ2-5 | TRBV2 | . | .
CASSPSGSDEQYF | TGTGCCAGCAGCCCTAGCGGGAGCGACGAGCAGTACTTC | TRBJ2-7 | TRBV28 | TRBD2 | .
CSVSSGSAAGELFF | TGCAGCGTTTCCAGCGGGAGTGCGGCCGGGGAGCTGTTTTTT | TRBJ2-2 | TRBV29-1 | TRBD2 | .
CASSSSSGAQYGYTF | TGTGCCAGCAGTTCCTCGTCGGGGGCGCAGTATGGCTACACCTTC | TRBJ1-2 | TRBV7-3 | . | few
CASSFSGRSDTQYF | TGTGCCAGCAGCTTTAGCGGGAGGTCAGATACGCAGTATTTT | TRBJ2-3 | TRBV13 | TRBD2 | .
CASSLPPGQLNTGELFF | TGTGCCAGTAGTTTACCCCCGGGACAGTTGAACACCGGGGAGCTGTTTTTT | TRBJ2-2 | TRBV19 | TRBD1 | .
CASSTRQGLGGYTF | TGTGCCAGTAGTACCAGACAGGGTTTGGGCGGCTACACCTTC | TRBJ1-2 | TRBV19 | TRBD1 | few
CASSVEGWSINTGELFF | TGTGCCAGCAGCGTTGAAGGGTGGAGTATCAACACCGGGGAGCTGTTTTTT | TRBJ2-2 | TRBV9 | . | .
CASSLARSSGNTIYF | TGTGCCAGCAGCTTAGCGAGAAGCTCTGGAAACACCATATATTTT | TRBJ1-3 | TRBV7-6 | . | .
CAWSGIAEQFF | TGTGCCTGGAGTGGGATAGCTGAGCAGTTCTTC | TRBJ2-1 | TRBV30 | . | .
CASSLLGKEKETQYF | TGCGCCAGCAGCTTGTTGGGGAAAGAGAAAGAGACCCAGTACTTC | TRBJ2-5 | TRBV5-1 | . | .
CASGSTSPENEQYF | TGTGCCAGCGGGTCCACTAGCCCAGAAAACGAGCAGTACTTC | TRBJ2-7 | TRBV21-1 | . | .
CASSFGQVGEKLFF | TGTGCCAGCAGCTTCGGACAGGTCGGGGAAAAACTGTTTTTT | TRBJ1-4 | TRBV5-8 | TRBD1 | .
CAISEQGEVYGYTF | TGTGCCATCAGTGAACAGGGGGAGGTCTATGGCTACACCTTC | TRBJ1-2 | TRBV6-1 | TRBD1 | .
CASSEFGGEETQYF | TGTGCCAGCAGTGAATTCGGGGGGGAAGAGACCCAGTACTTC | TRBJ2-5 | TRBV25-1 | TRBD2 | .